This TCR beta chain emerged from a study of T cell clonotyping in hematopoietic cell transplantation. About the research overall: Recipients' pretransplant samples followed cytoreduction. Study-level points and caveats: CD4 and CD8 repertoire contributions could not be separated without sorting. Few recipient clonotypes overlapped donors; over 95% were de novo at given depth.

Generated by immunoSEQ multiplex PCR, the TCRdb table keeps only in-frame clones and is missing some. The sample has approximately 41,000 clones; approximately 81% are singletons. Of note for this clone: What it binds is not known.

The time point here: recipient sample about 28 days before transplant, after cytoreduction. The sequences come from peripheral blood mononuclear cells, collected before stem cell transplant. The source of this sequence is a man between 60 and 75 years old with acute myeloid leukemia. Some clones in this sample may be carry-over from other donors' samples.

The DNA for the CDR3 is TGTGCCTGGAGTATTAGTCCCAGGTCGGGGGCCAACGTCCTGACTTTC. Encoded protein: CAWSISPRSGANVLTF. The chain links TRBV30 to TRBJ2-6; D remains ambiguous. Trimming cost V 2 bases and J 4 bases, with 15 bases left between them. In germline, CDR1 is GTSNPN, CDR2 SVGIG (reference sequence). The length of the CDR3 is 16 residues.